This T cell receptor (beta chain) was recovered during a study of cytomegalovirus exposure and HLA in healthy donors. Study-level background: Earlier findings included roughly 100 million unique TCR beta sequences obtained from 150 million to 200 million T cells. Points from the study as a whole: Cytomegalovirus association was listed for 164 TCR beta chains.

As to this clone: Its specificity is unknown.

The CDR3 runs to 13 residues. Per the germline V gene, CDR1 is SGHAT and CDR2 is FQNNGV. Trimming left V 5 bases short and J 1 base short, with 9 bases between. This PCR relied on a set of 60 Vbeta primers and 13 Jbeta primers. Repertoires were generated with immunoSEQ multiplex PCR, while TCRdb's copy carries only in-frame clones and drops some. The sample carries 95,000 to 130,000 clones, 80% to 85% recorded once. Sequencing was performed on PBMCs. J is TRBJ2-7 and V is TRBV11-2; a possible D gene is TRBD2 (5 bases). This receptor was taken from a woman in her twenties or thirties in good health and CMV-seronegative. The CDR3 region has the DNA TGTGCCAGCAGCCGAGGACTTTCCTACGAGCAGTACTTC. It translates to CASSRGLSYEQYF.